Sequencing of this T cell receptor (beta chain) was carried out in a study of shared clonotypes between healthy human individuals. The overall study: Per donor, CD8 memory used one plate, CD8 naive used two, CD4 memory used three and CD4 naive used three.

Germline CDR1 and CDR2: LNHDA and SQIVND (reference sequence). Trimming pared 5 bases from V and 5 bases from J, leaving 13 bases between. The CDR3 has 14 amino acids. Data came from immunoSEQ multiplex PCR; TCRdb stores just in-frame clones and leaves some out. The repertoire holds nearly 750,000 clones, with approximately 77% as singletons. The receptor was derived from a woman aged 25 to 39 in good health. Sequencing was performed on memory CD4+ T cells sorted from blood. This sample's subset: CD45RA-negative fraction. V gene TRBV19 combines with J gene TRBJ2-1, with D unresolved. CDR3 loop: CASSLSPRHNEQFF. DNA for the CDR3: TGTGCCAGTAGTCTATCTCCTAGACACAATGAGCAGTTCTTC.